Listed here is a single TCR beta chain. By sample share, this clone is medium-sized (0.01 to 0.1%). No base-level quality is on record; no much larger clone is a single base apart. The CDR3 runs 18 amino acids, cysteine and phenylalanine included. CDR3 DNA only is kept here, 54 bases in frame from base 1. Trimming takes 1 base off V and 2 bases off J; junction bases not matched to a gene: 12. Via the germline V gene, CDR1 is SGHTA and CDR2 FQGNSA. In light of the paper, this sample's time point label describes: acute infectious mononucleosis, at clinical presentation within 2 weeks of symptom onset (visit 1). CD8 T cell responses to two immunodominant EBV epitopes, BRLF1 109 (YVL-BR) and BMLF1 280 (GLC-BM), were tracked in the study over primary infection. Primary EBV infection was taken to be indicated by a positive serum heterophile antibody test and EBV viral capsid antigen-specific IgM. As a first step, magnetic positive selection (MACS) was used to enrich total CD8 T cells from the PBMCs. A FACSAria III was used to sort live CD3+ CD8+ tetramer+ cells to a purity above 90%. Cell sorting used a PE-conjugated tetramer carrying the BRLF1 109-117 peptide. After tetramer sorting, TCR repertoires of EBV epitope-specific CD8 T cells were deep-sequenced directly ex vivo at acute infection and at convalescence. A few people aged roughly 18 to 30 with clinical acute infectious mononucleosis and laboratory evidence of primary EBV infection were used as donors. Heparinized peripheral blood was collected when donors presented clinically with mononucleosis symptoms and again about 6 months afterward. PBMCs were isolated by Ficoll-Paque density gradient centrifugation.

These data originate in a study of blood T cell repertoires in acute mononucleosis (dated by TCRdb to the early 2020s). Study-level background: Acute-phase samples were taken within 2 weeks of symptom onset, representing the primary response. During acute infection, mean YVL-BR-specific and GLC-BM-specific cells made up about 2.1% and 1.1% of blood CD8 T cells. The mean blood EBV load was about 3.8 log10 genome copies per million B cells in acute infection and about 2.7 at convalescence.

What the research found in general, with its limitations: The cohort comprised only three donors, so group averages rested on very few individuals. Just around 8.6% of the unique acute clonotypes remained in convalescence, but these persisting clonotypes accounted for most of the response, and new, diverse de novo clonotypes seemingly replaced the other acute clonotypes. Low acute-to-convalescent clonotype overlap might partly reflect sampling error, because only a fraction of each donor's blood was analyzed. In TCR repertoire selection for BRLF1 (YVL-BR), TCRalpha CDR3 motifs took on a dominant role, whereas TCRbeta played only a minimal one.

For TCR profiling, total RNA from no fewer than 9,000 sorted tetramer+ CD8 T cells was reverse transcribed into cDNA. PCR with primers that anneal to V and J regions amplified CDR3 regions and added unique molecular identifiers to track templates. TCRalpha and TCRbeta chains were profiled using the immunoSEQ platform, including its sequencing and error-correction standards. The published analysis was carried out like this. Clonal copy numbers were corrected for sequencing and PCR errors, and CDR3s were defined per IMGT conventions. Only productive rearrangements were analyzed, using immunoSEQ Analyzer versions 2.0 and 3.0, with gene-pairing frequencies processed further in Microsoft Excel. V-J pairings were visualized as Circos plots, and CDR3 motifs were found with MEME plus a custom motifSearch program. The OLGA algorithm was used to calculate the probability of generation of TCR sequences. Clonotypes seen at both visits were called persistent; those seen only acutely were nonpersistent; those seen only at convalescence were de novo. Any amino acid clonotype used by more than one donor was defined as a public TCR. TCRdb provides this immuneACCESS table in a form limited to in-frame rearrangements. Some clones are lacking; in checked studies, under half of them reflect an unresolved V gene, and why the rest are absent is not known. The V and J calls and clone size come from that table; D and trimming were worked out from the DNA. The sample table shows some 6,600 clones, and less than 30% are seen once. Under 35% of the sample is taken by the ten largest.

Sequences were derived from EBV YVL epitope tetramer+ CD8+ T cells sorted from PBMCs, sampled during acute infectious mononucleosis. The sample's cell subset or site label is to be understood as: CD8 T cells binding a tetramer with EBV BRLF1 109-117 peptide (YVL-BR). The TCR sequence derives from a woman between 18 and 29 years old with infectious mononucleosis caused by EBV. The V and J genes are TRBV7-2 and TRBJ2-3; 7 bases in between match TRBD2. In nucleotides, the sequence is TGTGCCAGCAGCTTAGTCATCGCGGGAGCAGGGCACACAGATACGCAGTATTTT. It codes for CASSLVIAGAGHTDTQYF.